This passage covers 29 T cell receptor beta chains from one sample sequenced in a study of blood T cells in healthy people across ages. PCR was performed a second time for 7 to 11 cycles using a sample-barcoded 5' primer and a J-beta primer mix. Using its own MiXCR run on the 5' RACE reads, TCRdb lists one record per CDR3 protein. The repertoire holds about 1.5 million distinct CDR3 sequences, with approximately 42% as singletons. Sample: blood. These receptors were obtained from a woman in her late teens or twenties in good health.

The table lists this clonotype with many counts. The chain joins TRBV20-1 to TRBJ2-1; the D is unclear. This CDR3 is built from 12 residues. CDR1 and CDR2 (germline): DFQATT, SNEGSKA (reference sequence). Trimming took 5 bases from V and 6 from J, leaving 11 bases between them. CDR3 in DNA: TGCAGTGCTTCCCGTTTAATCAATGAGCAGTTCTTC. Protein: CSASRLINEQFF.

The chain is built from TRBV5-1 and TRBJ2-5; 9 nucleotides line up with TRBD2. The CDR3 sequence is 15 residues long. V shed 4 bases and J 11 bases; nucleotides not matched to a gene: 15. Germline V lookup: CDR1 SGHRS, CDR2 YFSETQ. DNA for the CDR3: TGCGCCAGCAGCCCAATGGCTAGCGGGATGGATGAGCAGTACTTC. Its protein product is CASSPMASGMDEQYF.

The chain couples TRBV6-1 to TRBJ2-1; TRBD1 agrees at 7 bases. The CDR3 length is 15 residues. Germline V CDR1 and CDR2: MNHNS, SASEGT. Germline trimming cut 7 bases from V and 0 bases from J; bases unmatched to any gene: 6. The CDR3 sequence: CASIIGTASYNEQFF. The CDR3 nucleotides read TGTGCCAGCATTATCGGGACAGCCTCCTACAATGAGCAGTTCTTC.

The chain recombines TRBV27 with TRBJ2-3, with 14 bases identical to TRBD2. The V and J ends lost 2 bases and 6 bases, in that order; junction bases with no gene match: 4. The CDR3 totals 16 residues. Germline lookup yields CDR1 MNHEY and CDR2 SMNVEV (reference sequence). In DNA, the CDR3 is TGTGCCAGCAGTTTAGGACTAGCGGGGGGATACGATACGCAGTATTTT. It yields the protein CASSLGLAGGYDTQYF.

The chain couples TRBV13 to TRBJ2-7, with D tentatively TRBD2 (5 bases). Germline loops: CDR1 PRHDT, CDR2 FYEKMQ (reference sequence). Trimming removed 5 bases at V and 5 bases at J, with 13 bases between. The CDR3 contains 13 residues. The CDR3 sequence is CASSPRDYHEQYF. DNA of the CDR3: TGTGCCAGCAGCCCCCGGGATTACCACGAGCAGTACTTC.

This chain links TRBV20-1 with TRBJ2-1; tentative D call: TRBD2 (5 bases). Germline assignment: CDR1 DFQATT and CDR2 SNEGSKA (reference sequence). Trimming left V 4 bases short and J 5 bases short, with 12 bases between. CDR3 length equals 13 residues. In nucleotides, the CDR3 is TGCAGTGCTAACCGGGGTGTAGACAATGAGCAGTTCTTC. Amino acid sequence: CSANRGVDNEQFF.

The chain is built from TRBV11-2 and TRBJ2-6, with a possible D match to TRBD2 (6 bases). Deletions cut 5 bases from V and 1 base from J, with 21 bases between. Germline values: CDR1 SGHAT, CDR2 FQNNGV. The CDR3 runs 19 residues. The CDR3 protein is CASSHSPGLATSGANVLTF. The CDR3 DNA reads TGTGCCAGCAGCCATTCTCCGGGACTGGCAACGTCTGGGGCCAACGTCCTGACTTTC.

Worth noting for this clonotype: One end of the junction fails to match germline, which may point to a read error. The chain has TRBV29-1 and TRBJ2-2; 13 bases line up with TRBD2. The germline V gene has CDR1 SQVTM and CDR2 ANQGSEA. This CDR3 contains 18 residues. CDR3 sequence reads: CSVGGLAGTAANTGELFF. The CDR3 DNA reads TGCAGCGTAGGGGGACTAGCGGGGACTGCGGCGAACACTGGGGAGCTGTTTTTT.

The V and J genes are TRBV7-9 and TRBJ2-7; 7 nucleotides agree with TRBD1. CDR3 length: 14 residues. Germline assignment: CDR1 SEHNR and CDR2 FQNEAQ (reference sequence). The ends lost 5 bases at V and 0 bases at J; junction bases unmatched: 4. CDR3 protein: CASSGDSISYEQYF. The CDR3 DNA is TGTGCCAGCAGCGGGGACAGTATCTCCTACGAGCAGTACTTC. The whole variable domain, remainder taken from reference TRBV7-9 and TRBJ2-7, is DTGVSQNPRHKITKRGQNVTFRCDPISEHNRLYWYRQTLGQGPEFLTYFQNEAQLEKSRLLSDRFSAERPKGSFSTLEIQRTEQGDSAMYLCASSGDSISYEQYFGPGTRLTVT.

This clonotype showed up just a few times. This sequence joins TRBV2 and TRBJ2-5; D is possibly TRBD1 (5 bases). CDR3 length equals 13 residues. CDR1 is SNHLY and CDR2 is FYNNEI in the germline V gene. V lost 7 bases and J lost 5, with 14 bases in between. Written as DNA, the CDR3 is TGTGCCAGCACCCGACAGCTGCGGGAGACCCAGTACTTC. It codes for CASTRQLRETQYF.

With respect to this clonotype: The junction does not match germline at one end; this may be a read error. Here the CDR3 reads CTSSQVVQGQDEQYF. CDR3 in DNA: TGCACCAGCAGCCAAGTCGTGCAGGGGCAGGATGAGCAGTACTTC. The chain recombines TRBV4-1 with TRBJ2-5, with D perhaps TRBD1 (6 bases). The germline gives CDR1 MGHRA, CDR2 YSYEKL. The CDR3 runs 15 residues.

The chain carries TRBV15 and TRBJ2-7; 9 nucleotides align to TRBD1. Germline CDR1 LNHNV, CDR2 YYDKDF (reference sequence). This CDR3 region has 15 residues. The ends lost 2 bases at V and 4 bases at J; junction bases unmatched: 6. The CDR3 bases are TGTGCCACCAGCAGACCTTGGGACAGGGAATACGAGCAGTACTTC. It is translated as CATSRPWDREYEQYF.

The sample holds one count of this clonotype. This chain links TRBV5-1 with TRBJ2-3; the match to TRBD2 covers 16 bases. V was clipped by 4 bases and J by 4 bases; unmatched bases: 21. The CDR3 loop spans 22 amino acids. CDR1 and CDR2 from the germline V gene are SGHRS and YFSETQ. For the CDR3, the DNA is TGCGCCAGCAGCCGTACCCAATTTACCGGGACTAGCGGGAGGGCCCACCCAGATACGCAGTATTTT. Protein sequence: CASSRTQFTGTSGRAHPDTQYF.

This clonotype was counted many times. V usage is TRBV7-2 and J usage is TRBJ2-7; no clear D gene. V lost 2 bases and J lost 2, with 16 bases in between. CDR1 and CDR2 (germline): SGHTA, FQGNSA. The CDR3 has 16 residues. Here the CDR3 reads CASSLNGLFGPYEQYF. Here the CDR3 DNA reads TGTGCCAGCAGCTTAAATGGATTATTTGGACCCTACGAGCAGTACTTC.

The chain joins TRBV5-1 to TRBJ2-3, with D perhaps TRBD1 (6 bases). V lost 0 bases and J lost 3, with 11 bases in between. The V gene's germline CDR1 is SGHRS and CDR2 YFSETQ. This CDR3 region has 15 residues. In DNA form, the CDR3 reads TGCGCCAGCAGCTTGGGGACAGCTAAGACAGATACGCAGTATTTT. This gives the protein CASSLGTAKTDTQYF.

This chain joins TRBV7-8 and TRBJ1-1; 12 bases agree with TRBD1. V shed 3 bases, J shed 0 bases, and the junction held 5 bases outside the gene matches. Germline V gene data show CDR1 as SGHVS and CDR2 as FQNEAQ. This CDR3 contains 17 residues. The CDR3 sequence: CASSFGTGGTLNTEAFF. Here the CDR3 DNA reads TGTGCCAGCAGCTTCGGGACAGGGGGCACACTGAACACTGAAGCTTTCTTT.

This clonotype showed up just a few times. The rearrangement links TRBV30 to TRBJ1-4; D remains unclear. V was shortened by 8 bases and J by 6 bases, with 16 bases between the two germline ends. The germline CDR1 and CDR2 sequences are GTSNPN and SVGIG (reference sequence). CDR3 length equals 13 residues. CDR3 sequence reads: CAADQVIDEKLFF. DNA for the CDR3: TGTGCCGCTGATCAGGTGATAGATGAAAAACTGTTTTTT.

The chain links TRBV6-5 to TRBJ2-5; 13 bases line up with TRBD2. The assigned J gene may be wrong: the sequence end matches TRBJ2-7 better. This CDR3 has 16 amino acids. Germline-derived CDR1 and CDR2 are MNHEY and SVGAGI. CDR3 sequence (DNA): TGTGCCAGCAGCCTCCAACTAGCGGGAGGGTGGAGCGAGCAGTACTTC. Encoded protein: CASSLQLAGGWSEQYF.

This clonotype occurred a few times. In DNA, the CDR3 is TGTGCCAGCAGCCTGTGGGTTTCCTATGGCTACACCTTC. Translated: CASSLWVSYGYTF. J is TRBJ1-2 and V is TRBV14; D is unclear. The CDR3 sequence is 13 residues long. Germline V gene sequence: CDR1 SGHDN, CDR2 FVKESK. V lost 4 bases to trimming and J lost 4 bases, with 10 bases between them. The full variable domain, completed using reference TRBV14 and TRBJ1-2, is EAGVTQFPSHSVIEKGQTVTLRCDPISGHDNLYWYRRVMGKEIKFLLHFVKESKQDESGMPNNRFLAERTGGTYSTLKVQPAELEDSGVYFCASSLWVSYGYTFGSGTRLTVV.

V is TRBV7-2 and J is TRBJ1-3; D ambiguous. V shed 1 base and J shed 2 bases, with 12 bases lying between them. Germline V gives CDR1 SGHTA, CDR2 FQGNSA. The length of the CDR3 is 16 residues. CDR3 region: CASSLVVGSAGNTIYF. The CDR3 region has the DNA TGTGCCAGCAGCTTAGTGGTGGGTTCGGCTGGAAACACCATATATTTT.

In its sample, this clonotype was seen a few times. The gene calls are TRBV7-2 and TRBJ2-7; perhaps D is TRBD1 or TRBD2 (6 bases each). Between the trimmed V and J ends, which lost 0 bases and 0 bases, there was a span of 12 bases. This CDR3 comprises 16 residues. The germline CDR1 and CDR2 sequences are SGHTA and FQGNSA. Written as DNA, the CDR3 is TGTGCCAGCAGCTTAGCGCTCGGGGGCGCCTCCTACGAGCAGTACTTC. Protein: CASSLALGGASYEQYF.

The chain is built from TRBV5-1 and TRBJ2-3; possibly TRBD2 for D (5 bases). This CDR3 contains 15 residues. Trimming cost V 5 bases and J 3 bases, with 16 bases left between them. From germline, CDR1 is SGHRS and CDR2 YFSETQ. This CDR3 reads CASSSTRAETDTQYF. The CDR3 nucleotides are TGCGCCAGCAGTTCTACCCGAGCGGAGACAGATACGCAGTATTTT.

This clonotype has more than one count but fewer than ten. This sequence joins TRBV6-1 and TRBJ2-1, with D possibly being TRBD1 (6 bases). Near its end, the DNA agrees better with TRBJ2-7, so the J call may be wrong. The length of the CDR3 is 15 residues. CDR1 is MNHNS and CDR2 is SASEGT in the germline V gene. CDR3 loop: CASGRGTSSYNEQYF. In DNA, the CDR3 is TGTGCCAGCGGGCGAGGGACAAGCTCCTACAATGAGCAGTACTTC.

This chain connects TRBV4-1 to TRBJ2-1; 9 bases agree with TRBD2. CDR3 length: 18 amino acids. Germline CDR1 MGHRA, CDR2 YSYEKL. After removal of 4 bases from V and 3 bases from J, the junction contained 13 bases not matched to a gene. Here the CDR3 DNA reads TGCGCCAGCAGCCCTGGTTCTGGCGGGGGGGCCATCTACAATGAGCAGTTCTTC. This encodes CASSPGSGGGAIYNEQFF.

The chain carries TRBV12-3 or TRBV12-4 and TRBJ2-3, with unresolved D. The CDR3 is 15 residues long. Trimming pared 5 bases from V and 0 bases from J, leaving 12 bases between. The CDR3 here is CASSPSDFSTDTQYF. CDR3 DNA: TGTGCCAGCAGTCCTTCTGATTTTAGCACAGATACGCAGTATTTT.

This clonotype was seen just once. A much larger clone differs by one base, so this may be a read error. The chain couples TRBV11-2 to TRBJ2-5; D is possibly TRBD1 (6 bases). V was trimmed by 5 bases and J by 11 bases, leaving 27 bases between them. CDR1 and CDR2 from the germline V gene are SGHAT and FQNNGV. This CDR3 region has 16 residues. The chain's CDR3 is CASSTHSGDWGNEQYF. The CDR3 DNA is TGTGCCAGCAGCACCCATTCAGGGGATTGGGGCAATGAGCAGTACTTC.

This chain links TRBV3-1 with TRBJ2-1; 10 bases line up with TRBD2. The end of the DNA aligns better with TRBJ2-7, so the J call may be wrong. CDR1 and CDR2 from the germline V gene are LGHDT and YNNKEL (reference sequence). The CDR3 has 16 amino acids. CDR3 in DNA: TGTGCCAGCAGCGAAGGCACTAGACTAGCGGGCGATGAGCAGTACTTC. Translated, it gives CASSEGTRLAGDEQYF.

This clonotype was counted between two and nine times. This sequence joins TRBV7-3 and TRBJ2-1; 11 bases agree with TRBD2. In germline, CDR1 is SGHTA, CDR2 FQGTGA. The CDR3 covers 14 residues. With 5 bases clipped from V and 9 bases from J, the junction kept 6 bases outside the gene matches. The CDR3: CASSDSGGAVEQFF. The DNA of the CDR3 is TGTGCCAGCAGCGATAGCGGGGGGGCGGTTGAGCAGTTCTTC.

The chain couples TRBV12-3 or TRBV12-4 to TRBJ2-1; 9 nucleotides align to TRBD1. This CDR3 has 14 amino acids. J lost 9 bases, V lost 6 bases, and 9 bases had no gene match. CDR3 bases: TGTGCCAGCAGCCCTGACAGGGGGTGGGGTGAGCAGTTCTTC. This sequence encodes CASSPDRGWGEQFF.